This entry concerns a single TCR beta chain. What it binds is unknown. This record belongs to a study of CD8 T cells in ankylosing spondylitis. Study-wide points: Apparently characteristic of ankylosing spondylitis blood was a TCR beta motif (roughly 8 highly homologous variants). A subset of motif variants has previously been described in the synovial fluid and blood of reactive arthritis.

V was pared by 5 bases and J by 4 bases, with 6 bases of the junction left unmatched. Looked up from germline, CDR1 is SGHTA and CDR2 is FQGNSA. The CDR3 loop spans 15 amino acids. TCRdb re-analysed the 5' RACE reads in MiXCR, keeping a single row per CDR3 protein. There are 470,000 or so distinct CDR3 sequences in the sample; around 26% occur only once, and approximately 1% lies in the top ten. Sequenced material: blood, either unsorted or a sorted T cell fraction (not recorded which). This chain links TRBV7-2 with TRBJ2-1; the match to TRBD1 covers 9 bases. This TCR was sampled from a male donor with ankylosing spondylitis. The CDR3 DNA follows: TGTGCCAGCAGCATGGCCGGGACAGGGTACAATGAGCAGTTCTTC. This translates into CASSMAGTGYNEQFF. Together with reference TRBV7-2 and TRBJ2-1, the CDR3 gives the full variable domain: GAGVSQSPSNKVTEKGKDVELRCDPISGHTALYWYRQSLGQGLEFLIYFQGNSAPDKSGLPSDRFSAERTGGSVSTLTIQRTQQEDSAVYLCASSMAGTGYNEQFFGPGTRLTVL.